Listed below are T cell receptor beta chains from one sample, sequenced in a study of shared clonotypes between healthy human individuals. Sequenced by immunoSEQ multiplex PCR; TCRdb stores in-frame clones only, minus some. The sample has about 2 million clones, about 95% seen once; the top ten hold about 1.1%. Sequencing input: naive CD8+ T cells sorted from blood. These receptor sequences come from a man aged 18-30 years in good health. The CDR3 runs from the conserved cysteine through the conserved F or W. D genes are given only for firm matches. Part of the rows lack a size; the others show once, few, many or a class for expanded clones.

clone_size j_call d_call v_call cdr3_nt cdr3_aa
NA TRBJ2-5 TRBD1 TRBV6-6 TGTGCCACCGGGGGGACAGGGGGCGAAGAGACCCAGTACTTC CATGGTGGEETQYF
few TRBJ1-4 NA TRBV6-5 TGTGCCAGCAGTTACTCGACACCTCGGAATGAAAAACTGTTTTTT CASSYSTPRNEKLFF
NA TRBJ2-2 NA TRBV6-1 TGTGCCAGTGACAGCTCTGTAGCCGGGGAGCTGTTTTTT CASDSSVAGELFF
NA TRBJ2-2 NA TRBV9 TGTGCCAGCAGCCTCGGAAGAGACAGTTTTGCCACCGGGGAGCTGTTTTTT CASSLGRDSFATGELFF
NA TRBJ2-5 NA TRBV14 TGTGCCAGCAGCCAAGGGGGGGCTGAGACCCAGTACTTC CASSQGGAETQYF
NA TRBJ2-7 NA TRBV6-1 TGTGCCAGCAGTGAAGGGGTAGGCGGTAACTCTTACGAGCAGTACTTC CASSEGVGGNSYEQYF
NA TRBJ1-1 NA TRBV5-1 TGCGCCAGCAGCTTGGTGCCAGTAAGGGAGGGGAACACTGAAGCTTTCTTT CASSLVPVREGNTEAFF
NA TRBJ1-2 NA TRBV19 TGTGCCAGTAGTTCGCAGGATGGCTACACCTTC CASSSQDGYTF
NA TRBJ1-5 NA TRBV4-3 TGCGCCAGCAGCCAAGATTGGTCAGGGCGGCAGCCCCAGCATTTT CASSQDWSGRQPQHF
once TRBJ1-1 TRBD1 TRBV19 TGTGCCAGTAGTTCCCCAAGGAACAGGGGGGACACTGAAGCTTTCTTT CASSSPRNRGDTEAFF
NA TRBJ2-1 NA TRBV18 TGTGCCAGCTCACCTCCAAGCTCCTACAATGAGCAGTTCTTC CASSPPSSYNEQFF
NA TRBJ2-1 TRBD2 TRBV27 TGTGCCAGCAGTTCGGTACTAGCGGGGGGCCCCAGGGAGCAGTTCTTC CASSSVLAGGPREQFF
NA TRBJ2-5 NA TRBV28 TGTGCCAGCAGTTTAGGACAGCTAGTCTTACAAGAGACCCAGTACTTC CASSLGQLVLQETQYF
NA TRBJ2-7 TRBD2 TRBV5-1 TGCGCCAGCAGCGGCGGACTAGCGGGGCTGGCCTACGAGCAGTACTTC CASSGGLAGLAYEQYF
NA TRBJ2-7 NA TRBV9 TGTGCCAGCAGCGTCACCCCCGATTACGAGCAGTACTTC CASSVTPDYEQYF
NA TRBJ2-1 NA TRBV7-9 TGTGCCAGCAGCCCGATCTCGGGGATCAATGAGCAGTTCTTC CASSPISGINEQFF